The text below deals with one TCR beta chain. The CDR3 spans 12 residues. V gave up 0 bases and J gave up 14 bases, with 9 bases separating them. Germline CDR1 is SGHRS and CDR2 is YFSETQ. This record comes from a study of control samples from healthy donors and cancer patients. Libraries were prepared by immunoSEQ multiplex PCR; TCRdb keeps only in-frame clonotypes and omits some of them. In the table there are approximately 2,300 clones, 95% to 96% of which are singletons. The source of this sequence is a man between 65 and 79 years old with colorectal cancer. Specimen: PBMCs. The J gene is TRBJ1-6, the V gene TRBV5-1, with D hard to call. CDR3 amino acids: CASSLGQDSLHF. CDR3 DNA: TGCGCCAGCAGCTTGGGACAAGACTCCCTCCACTTT.